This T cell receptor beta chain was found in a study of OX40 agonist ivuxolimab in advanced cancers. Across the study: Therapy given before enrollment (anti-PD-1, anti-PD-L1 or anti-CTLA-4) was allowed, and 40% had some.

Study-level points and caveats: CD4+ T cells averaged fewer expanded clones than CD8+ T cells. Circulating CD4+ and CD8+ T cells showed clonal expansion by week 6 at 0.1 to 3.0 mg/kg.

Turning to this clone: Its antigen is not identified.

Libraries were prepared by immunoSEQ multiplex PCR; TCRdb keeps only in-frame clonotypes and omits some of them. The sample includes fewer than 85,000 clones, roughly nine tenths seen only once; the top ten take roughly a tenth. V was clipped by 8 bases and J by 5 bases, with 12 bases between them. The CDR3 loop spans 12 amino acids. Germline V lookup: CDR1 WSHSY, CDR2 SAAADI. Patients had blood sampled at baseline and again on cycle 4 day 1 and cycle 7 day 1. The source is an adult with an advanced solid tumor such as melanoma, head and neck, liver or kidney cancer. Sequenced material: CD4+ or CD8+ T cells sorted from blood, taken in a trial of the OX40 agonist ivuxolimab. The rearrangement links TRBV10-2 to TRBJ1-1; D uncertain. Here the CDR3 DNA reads TGCGCCAGCTCGGTGGCGACAACTGAAGCTTTCTTT. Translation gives CASSVATTEAFF.